The 17 T cell receptor beta chains below all came from one sample that was sequenced in a study of cytomegalovirus exposure and HLA in healthy donors. Primers included in the PCR were 60 Vbeta and 13 Jbeta primers. TCRdb's copy holds only in-frame clones and misses some; the assay was immunoSEQ multiplex PCR. The table lists under 150,000 clones, about four fifths of them singletons, with just over 1% in the top ten. The source material was PBMCs. Receptor source: a human donor in good health.

The genes are TRBV9 and TRBJ1-2; D may be TRBD1 (5 bases). CDR3 length: 16 residues. In germline, CDR1 is SGDLS, CDR2 YYNGEE. V lost 0 bases to trimming and J lost 6 bases, with 18 bases between them. The chain's CDR3 is CASSVGGGVWINGYTF. The CDR3 DNA follows: TGTGCCAGCAGCGTAGGCGGGGGTGTTTGGATTAATGGCTACACCTTC. Based on the CDR3 plus reference TRBV9 and TRBJ1-2, the full variable domain is DSGVTQTPKHLITATGQRVTLRCSPRSGDLSVYWYQQSLDQGLQFLIQYYNGEERAKGNILERFSAQQFPDLHSELNLSSLELGDSALYFCASSVGGGVWINGYTFGSGTRLTVV.

This sequence joins TRBV4-1 and TRBJ1-6; TRBD1 aligns across 8 bases. Germline V gene sequence: CDR1 MGHRA, CDR2 YSYEKL. V was clipped by 4 bases and J by 10 bases; unmatched bases: 12. This CDR3 region has 16 residues. The CDR3 nucleotides are TGCGCCAGCAGCCCAGAGGACAGGGTCAGGAGATCACCCCTCCACTTT. Protein: CASSPEDRVRRSPLHF.

The chain uses TRBV2 and TRBJ2-1; D remains unclear. V was clipped by 7 bases and J by 5 bases, with 12 bases between them. The CDR3 has 13 amino acids. The V gene's germline CDR1 is SNHLY and CDR2 FYNNEI. The CDR3 region has the DNA TGTGCCAGCAAGGAGTCGGTTCACAATGAGCAGTTCTTC. Amino acid sequence: CASKESVHNEQFF.

This chain connects TRBV9 to TRBJ2-3, with TRBD2 matching over 10 bases. This CDR3 contains 20 residues. Germline CDR1 reads SGDLS; CDR2 reads YYNGEE. Trimming cost V 0 bases and J 2 bases; bases outside gene matches: 15. The CDR3 spells CASSVGGVWLAGGSTDTQYF. As DNA, the CDR3 is TGTGCCAGCAGCGTAGGCGGGGTTTGGTTAGCGGGGGGATCCACAGATACGCAGTATTTT.

This chain uses TRBV19 with TRBJ1-5; D not certain. Germline CDR1 reads LNHDA; CDR2 reads SQIVND (reference sequence). The CDR3 covers 14 residues. The V gene lost 0 bases and the J gene lost 6 bases, with 9 bases spanning the gap. The CDR3 coding sequence is TGTGCCAGTAGTATAGAGGGAGGTCGTCAGCCCCAGCATTTT. Protein product: CASSIEGGRQPQHF.

This rearrangement joins TRBV14 to TRBJ1-6; D unclear. The CDR3 contains 15 residues. Germline loops: CDR1 SGHDN, CDR2 FVKESK. V shed 0 bases and J shed 7 bases, with 10 bases lying between them. CDR3 sequence reads: CASSQDSAMNSPLHF. As DNA, the CDR3 is TGTGCCAGCAGCCAAGATAGTGCGATGAATTCACCCCTCCACTTT. The full variable domain, with the rest looked up from reference TRBV14 and TRBJ1-6, is EAGVTQFPSHSVIEKGQTVTLRCDPISGHDNLYWYRRVMGKEIKFLLHFVKESKQDESGMPNNRFLAERTGGTYSTLKVQPAELEDSGVYFCASSQDSAMNSPLHFGNGTRLTVT.

This rearrangement joins TRBV21-1 to TRBJ2-1; no check of the table's D call, TRBD2, against the DNA was made. TRBV21-1 is shown as a pseudogene. The CDR3 runs to 11 residues. CDR3 in DNA: TGTGCCAGCGAAGCGGGGGATGAGCAGTTCTTC. It translates to CASEAGDEQFF.

The chain employs TRBV9 and TRBJ1-1; 8 bases are a match to TRBD1. Losses at the gene ends were 4 bases for V and 6 bases for J; bases not matched to a gene: 11. The CDR3 consists of 15 residues. CDR1 is SGDLS, CDR2 YYNGEE, per germline. This chain's CDR3 is CASSPTGALVSEAFF. The CDR3 coding sequence is TGTGCCAGCAGCCCGACAGGGGCGCTCGTTTCTGAAGCTTTCTTT.

The rearrangement joins TRBV19 to TRBJ2-3; TRBD2 agrees at 9 bases. V lost 9 bases, J lost 6 bases, and 13 bases stayed unmatched. The CDR3 sequence is 15 residues long. Germline CDR1 reads LNHDA; CDR2 reads SQIVND (reference sequence). CDR3 residues: CASATSGTRGDTQYF. CDR3 in DNA: TGTGCCAGCGCGACTAGCGGCACGCGAGGGGATACGCAGTATTTT.

V usage is TRBV7-9 and J usage is TRBJ2-5; TRBD2 matches 9 bases. CDR1 SEHNR and CDR2 FQNEAQ come from the germline V gene (reference sequence). This CDR3 spans 14 amino acids. The V and J ends lost 1 base and 8 bases, in that order; junction bases with no gene match: 5. CDR3 residues: CASSLVLAGSTQYF. The CDR3 region has the DNA TGTGCCAGCAGCTTAGTACTAGCGGGCAGTACCCAGTACTTC.

The V gene is TRBV27, the J gene TRBJ1-2; 9 nucleotides match TRBD1. The germline V gene has CDR1 MNHEY and CDR2 SMNVEV (reference sequence). CDR3 length: 16 residues. The V and J ends lost 6 bases and 9 bases, in that order; junction bases with no gene match: 17. CDR3 in amino acids: CASSRSTGGARRSYTF. In DNA form, the CDR3 reads TGTGCCAGCAGCCGTTCGACAGGGGGAGCCCGAAGGAGCTACACCTTC.

The V and J genes are TRBV5-1 and TRBJ2-1, with 12 bases that match TRBD2. The J segment lost 0 bases and the V segment lost 3 bases, leaving 1 base of the junction unmatched. Germline-derived CDR1 and CDR2 are SGHRS and YFSETQ. This CDR3 contains 16 residues. CDR3 sequence (DNA): TGCGCCAGCAGCTCACTAGCGGGGGGCTCCTACAATGAGCAGTTCTTC. Its protein product is CASSSLAGGSYNEQFF.

This chain connects TRBV14 to TRBJ2-5; the match to TRBD1 covers 7 bases. The CDR3 is made up of 15 amino acids. Germline V lookup: CDR1 SGHDN, CDR2 FVKESK. With V trimmed by 4 bases and J by 4 bases, 9 bases remained unmatched. CDR3 sequence reads: CASSLFDREIETQYF. The DNA of the CDR3 is TGTGCCAGCAGCCTATTTGACAGGGAAATAGAGACCCAGTACTTC.

The chain recombines TRBV7-9 with TRBJ2-7, with D maybe TRBD1 (5 bases). The CDR3 length is 17 residues. The V end lost 2 bases, the J end lost 2 bases, and 19 bases lay between the germline ends. From germline, CDR1 is SEHNR and CDR2 FQNEAQ (reference sequence). For the CDR3, the DNA is TGTGCCAGCAGCTTAATGGCCGGTTCGGCAGGGCCCTACGAGCAGTACTTC. This translates into CASSLMAGSAGPYEQYF.

The gene calls are TRBV28 and TRBJ1-2, with D perhaps matching TRBD1 (6 bases). Looked up from germline, CDR1 is MDHEN and CDR2 is SYDVKM. V was cut by 6 bases and J by 4 bases, with 15 bases left in between. This CDR3 is 14 amino acids long. The CDR3 DNA reads TGTGCCAGCAGGACCCGGACAGAAGGCTATGGCTACACCTTC. It yields the protein CASRTRTEGYGYTF.

The chain combines TRBV4-2 with TRBJ2-3, with D perhaps matching TRBD2 (5 bases). The CDR3 length is 12 residues. Germline loops: CDR1 LGHNA, CDR2 YNFKEQ. The V end lost 2 bases, the J end lost 6 bases, and 6 bases lay between the germline ends. Written as DNA, the CDR3 is TGTGCCAGCAGCCAAAGCGGCGATACGCAGTATTTT. Its protein is CASSQSGDTQYF.

The chain carries TRBV25-1 and TRBJ2-1; possibly TRBD2 for D (6 bases). This CDR3 has 13 amino acids. Trimming removed 2 bases at V and 8 bases at J, with 10 bases between. Germline CDR1 reads MGHDK; CDR2 reads SYGVNS. This chain's CDR3 is CASSESSGDEQFF. DNA for the CDR3: TGTGCCAGCAGTGAAAGTTCGGGGGATGAGCAGTTCTTC.